Listed here are 2 T cell receptor beta chains from one sample, sequenced in a study of molecular identifiers for immune sequencing clone quantification. TCRdb re-called the PCR reads through MiXCR, storing one row per CDR3 protein. The profile covers approximately 9,800 distinct CDR3 sequences, with over 15% appearing a single time and 2% to 2.5% taken by the ten largest. Sequencing was carried out using naive CD8+ T cells from blood, with Jurkat cell RNA spiked in. Subset described: FACS-sorted CD8+CD4-CCR7+CD45RA+ naive T cells. Every receptor here comes from a human donor in good health. Some libraries in this study had Jurkat cell RNA spiked in.

By proportion, this clonotype is medium-sized. This sequence joins TRBV20-1 and TRBJ1-5; TRBD1 is a possible D gene (5 bases). CDR1 and CDR2 (germline): DFQATT, SNEGSKA (reference sequence). V was clipped by 0 bases and J by 5 bases, with 11 bases between them. The CDR3 spans 14 residues. The CDR3 sequence: CSARDEQGHQPQHF. DNA of the CDR3: TGCAGTGCTAGAGATGAGCAGGGCCATCAGCCCCAGCATTTT.

This chain joins TRBV6-5 and TRBJ1-1; D perhaps matches TRBD1 (6 bases). The CDR3 runs 14 residues. Germline assignment: CDR1 MNHEY and CDR2 SVGAGI. The germline V and J ends were trimmed by 6 bases and 6 bases, with 17 bases remaining between them. The CDR3 loop reads CASSSTGGGAEAFF. CDR3 DNA: TGTGCCAGCAGCTCCACGGGGGGCGGCGCTGAAGCTTTCTTT.